Presented here are 22 T cell receptor beta chains from one specimen sequenced in a study of blood T cell repertoires in COVID-19. Clones were sequenced by immunoSEQ multiplex PCR, and TCRdb holds only the in-frame ones, with some missing. The sample contains roughly 80,000 clones, around 80% of which appear only once. Sample: peripheral blood. The receptors were gathered from a man in his sixties with active or convalescent COVID-19.

This clone appeared a single time. CDR3 protein: CASSLGTSGPYEQYF. CDR3 coding DNA: TGCGCCAGCAGCTTAGGGACTAGCGGGCCCTACGAGCAGTACTTC. J is TRBJ2-7 and V is TRBV5-1; 12 bases are shared with TRBD2. The germline V gene encodes CDR1 SGHRS and CDR2 YFSETQ. The CDR3 is made up of 15 amino acids. Trimming removed 2 bases from V and 2 bases from J; junction bases left unmatched: 2. The full variable domain, completed using reference TRBV5-1 and TRBJ2-7, is KAGVTQTPRYLIKTRGQQVTLSCSPISGHRSVSWYQQTPGQGLQFLFEYFSETQRNKGNFPGRFSGRQFSNSRSEMNVSTLELGDSALYLCASSLGTSGPYEQYFGPGTRLTVT.

This rearrangement joins TRBV29-1 to TRBJ2-3, with 7 bases aligning to TRBD1. V shed 1 base and J 1 base; nucleotides not matched to a gene: 5. Looked up from germline, CDR1 is SQVTM and CDR2 is ANQGSEA. The CDR3 is 15 residues long. The CDR3 is CSVEGPGGGTDTQYF. The CDR3 DNA reads TGCAGCGTTGAAGGTCCAGGGGGAGGCACAGATACGCAGTATTTT.

The chain is built from TRBV15 and TRBJ1-3, with D uncertain. The CDR3 extends over 15 amino acids. V gave up 2 bases and J gave up 4 bases, with 12 bases separating them. The germline gives CDR1 LNHNV, CDR2 YYDKDF (reference sequence). CDR3 coding DNA: TGTGCCACCAGCAGATTGGACGGGGTCGGAAACACCATATATTTT. It yields the protein CATSRLDGVGNTIYF.

This chain connects TRBV5-4 to TRBJ2-5; D not resolved. The V end was cut by 1 base, the J end by 5 bases, with 12 bases between. The CDR3 is 14 residues long. Germline-derived CDR1 and CDR2 are SGHNT and YYREEE (reference sequence). The CDR3 region has the DNA TGTGCCAGCAGCTTGAGTATGCCCGGGGAGACCCAGTACTTC. The encoded protein is CASSLSMPGETQYF.

This clone was observed once. The V call is TRBV6-4, the J call TRBJ2-4, with 7 nucleotides matching TRBD2. Germline assignment: CDR1 MRHNA and CDR2 SNTAGT. V lost 3 bases and J lost 1; bases outside the gene matches: 6. This CDR3 contains 16 residues. The CDR3 DNA reads TGTGCCAGCAGTGAAGGAATCGGGGGGGCCAAAAACATTCAGTACTTC. Translated, it gives CASSEGIGGAKNIQYF.

The rearrangement uses TRBV21-1 and TRBJ2-3; the table assigns TRBD1, which was not confirmed against the DNA. TRBV21-1 is given as a pseudogene. This CDR3 comprises 15 residues. CDR3 DNA sequence: TGTGCCAGCAGCTTCAGGACAGTGACCACAGATACGCAGTATTTT. This sequence encodes CASSFRTVTTDTQYF.

This clone was seen a few times. The V and J genes are TRBV5-4 and TRBJ2-7; D might be TRBD2 (7 bases). The germline V and J ends were trimmed by 0 bases and 12 bases, with 13 bases remaining between them. CDR3 length: 12 residues. Germline values: CDR1 SGHNT, CDR2 YYREEE (reference sequence). The CDR3 nucleotides read TGTGCCAGCAGCTTGGAGGAGGGGGGGAGGTACTTC. Translated, it gives CASSLEEGGRYF.

This chain connects TRBV19 to TRBJ1-1; D may be TRBD1 (6 bases). V was pared by 6 bases and J by 4 bases, with 15 bases between. In germline, CDR1 is LNHDA, CDR2 SQIVND (reference sequence). The CDR3 contains 14 residues. CDR3 sequence: CASSYLGAPTEAFF. CDR3 bases: TGTGCCAGTAGCTATTTGGGGGCCCCCACTGAAGCTTTCTTT.

Comments on this clone: The DNA is omitted, as the CDR3 cannot be located on it reliably, and the CDR3 follows TCRdb's listing. The V and J genes are TRBV27 and TRBJ1-4; the table names TRBD1, a call not compared with the DNA. With termini counted, the CDR3 has 15 amino acids. Germline loops: CDR1 MNHEY, CDR2 SMNVEV (reference sequence). CDR3 residues: CASSSSTGPNEKLFF.

V usage is TRBV6-5 and J usage is TRBJ2-1, with 11 bases fitting TRBD1. Germline V gene lookup returns CDR1 MNHEY and CDR2 SVGAGI. There are 16 residues in the CDR3. The junction had 7 bases not matched to a gene; V was cut back by 4 bases and J by 5 bases. Written as DNA, the CDR3 is TGTGCCAGCAGTTCCTTCGGACAGGGGGCCGACAATGAGCAGTTCTTC. It is translated as CASSSFGQGADNEQFF.

As regards this clone: Other DNA sequences within the sample encode an identical CDR3. This chain links TRBV3-1 (or the pseudogene TRBV3-2) with TRBJ2-5; 15 bases align to TRBD2. The junction had 1 base not matched to a gene; V was cut back by 4 bases and J by 1 base. This CDR3 comprises 16 residues. Germline loops: CDR1 LGHDT, CDR2 YNNKEL (reference sequence). The CDR3 sequence is CASSPGLAGGQETQYF. The CDR3 region has the DNA TGTGCCAGCAGCCCGGGACTAGCGGGGGGCCAAGAGACCCAGTACTTC.

This chain uses TRBV19 with TRBJ2-3; 11 bases are a match to TRBD2. The CDR3 is 16 amino acids. Looked up from germline, CDR1 is LNHDA and CDR2 is SQIVND (reference sequence). V shed 4 bases, J shed 4 bases, and the junction held 7 bases outside the gene matches. The CDR3 loop reads CASSTRLAGRPDTQYF. The CDR3 DNA reads TGTGCCAGTAGTACCCGACTAGCGGGGAGGCCAGATACGCAGTATTTT. The full variable domain, completed using reference TRBV19 and TRBJ2-3, is DGGITQSPKYLFRKEGQNVTLSCEQNLNHDAMYWYRQDPGQGLRLIYYSQIVNDFQKGDIAEGYSVSREKKESFPLTVTSAQKNPTAFYLCASSTRLAGRPDTQYFGPGTRLTVL.

CDR3 nucleotide sequence: TGTGCCAGCAGCTTGGGGGGCCGGGACAGGGGAGACGAGCAGTACTTC. It encodes CASSLGGRDRGDEQYF. The chain uses TRBV5-4 and TRBJ2-7, with 10 bases matching TRBD1. With V trimmed by 0 bases and J by 5 bases, 8 bases remained unmatched. The CDR3 has 16 amino acids. Germline CDR1 SGHNT, CDR2 YYREEE (reference sequence).

The chain links TRBV18 to TRBJ1-2, with D possibly matching TRBD1 (6 bases). Trimming removed 3 bases at V and 5 bases at J, with 10 bases between. CDR1 is KGHSH, CDR2 LQKENI, per germline. The CDR3 is made up of 13 amino acids. CDR3 protein: CASSPEGEYGYTF. CDR3 coding DNA: TGTGCCAGCTCACCCGAGGGGGAGTATGGCTACACCTTC.

This clone was recorded a few times. The chain couples TRBV7-9 to TRBJ1-5; a weak D match, TRBD1 (5 bases). The length of the CDR3 is 14 residues. Germline loops: CDR1 SEHNR, CDR2 FQNEAQ (reference sequence). V was cut by 7 bases and J by 4 bases, with 14 bases left in between. The CDR3 bases are TGTGCCAGCAACCAGGGCGGAAGGAATCAGCCCCAGCATTTT. Encoded protein: CASNQGGRNQPQHF.

V usage is TRBV3-1 (or the pseudogene TRBV3-2) and J usage is TRBJ1-2; possible D gene TRBD1, 6 bases. Trimming cost V 1 base and J 2 bases, with 14 bases left between them. In germline, CDR1 is LGHDT, CDR2 YNNKEL (reference sequence). The CDR3 extends over 16 amino acids. This CDR3 is CASSQASLQGNYGYTF. The CDR3 DNA follows: TGTGCCAGCAGCCAAGCGTCCTTACAGGGAAACTATGGCTACACCTTC.

The V and J genes are TRBV6-5 and TRBJ2-7, with D possibly being TRBD1 (6 bases). The CDR3 length is 12 residues. Germline V gene data show CDR1 as MNHEY and CDR2 as SVGAGI. Trimming stripped 2 bases from V and 7 bases from J, with 9 bases between. CDR3 sequence (DNA): TGTGCCAGCAGTTACGGGGGCGGAGAGCAGTACTTC. It translates to CASSYGGGEQYF.

This clone was counted once. V gene TRBV24-1 combines with J gene TRBJ1-5; 10 nucleotides line up with TRBD1. V lost 5 bases to trimming and J lost 2 bases; unmatched junction nucleotides: 2. This CDR3 spans 15 amino acids. The germline V gene encodes CDR1 KGHDR and CDR2 SFDVKD. CDR3 amino acids: CATSAGTGGNQPQHF. For the CDR3, the DNA is TGTGCCACCAGTGCCGGGACAGGGGGCAATCAGCCCCAGCATTTT.

This clone has just a few counts. V gene TRBV11-2 combines with J gene TRBJ1-4; D is undetermined. The CDR3 runs to 13 residues. The germline gives CDR1 SGHAT, CDR2 FQNNGV. V dropped 3 bases and J dropped 6 bases, with 8 bases sitting between them. CDR3: CASSLQDYEKLFF. In DNA, the CDR3 is TGTGCCAGCAGCTTGCAGGATTATGAAAAACTGTTTTTT.

The rearrangement joins TRBV18 to TRBJ2-5; 13 bases align to TRBD2. The CDR3 covers 16 residues. V shed 3 bases and J 5 bases; nucleotides not matched to a gene: 6. CDR1 is KGHSH, CDR2 LQKENI, per germline. The CDR3, as DNA: TGTGCCAGCTCACCTGGGACTAGCGGGGTCCGGGAGACCCAGTACTTC. The encoded protein is CASSPGTSGVRETQYF.

The chain joins TRBV10-2 to TRBJ2-5; TRBD2 matches at 12 bases. The germline CDR1 and CDR2 sequences are WSHSY and SAAADI. With 6 bases clipped from V and 2 bases from J, the junction kept 4 bases outside the gene matches. This CDR3 contains 15 residues. This CDR3 is CASSKLAGGQETQYF. For the CDR3, the DNA is TGCGCCAGCAGCAAACTAGCGGGGGGACAAGAGACCCAGTACTTC.

The CDR3 sequence is CASSLVASGGEDTQYF. The CDR3 DNA follows: TGTGCCAGCAGCTTAGTCGCTAGCGGGGGGGAAGATACGCAGTATTTT. The chain employs TRBV11-2 and TRBJ2-3, with 12 bases matching TRBD2. The CDR3 consists of 16 residues. The V gene end was trimmed by 1 base and the J gene end by 5 bases; junction bases not matched to a gene: 4. CDR1 is SGHAT and CDR2 is FQNNGV in the germline V gene.